These T cell receptor beta chains were read from a single sample in a study of shared T cell receptors in the human thymus. TCRdb keeps only in-frame clones here, not all; method: immunoSEQ multiplex PCR. This sample has some 640,000 clones, with approximately 87% found just once. This sample also belongs to another study, concerning human thymus T cells.

The sequenced sample consisted of thymocytes. These TCRs come from a boy younger than two with a congenital heart defect. Each CDR3 is given with its conserved first and last residue. The order of the fields is J gene, D gene, V gene, clone size, CDR3 protein, CDR3 DNA. D genes are given only for firm matches. Rows give clone size only sometimes, using once, few, many, or a class for an expanded clone.

J gene: TRBJ1-1
D gene: NA
V gene: TRBV6-1
clone size: NA
CDR3 protein: CASSNTGIGTEAFF
CDR3 DNA: TGTGCCAGCAGTAATACAGGGATAGGCACTGAAGCTTTCTTT

J gene: TRBJ1-2
D gene: NA
V gene: TRBV6-5
clone size: few
CDR3 protein: CASSYSGLTYGYTF
CDR3 DNA: TGTGCCAGCAGTTACTCGGGACTGACTTATGGCTACACCTTC

J gene: TRBJ1-5
D gene: TRBD1
V gene: TRBV28
clone size: NA
CDR3 protein: CASSFRPASGQGARDSNQPQHF
CDR3 DNA: TGTGCCAGCAGTTTTCGCCCCGCCTCGGGACAGGGGGCCAGGGATAGCAATCAGCCCCAGCATTTT

J gene: TRBJ2-1
D gene: TRBD2
V gene: TRBV29-1
clone size: NA
CDR3 protein: CSVDELAGVYNEQFF
CDR3 DNA: TGCAGCGTTGATGAACTAGCGGGAGTCTACAATGAGCAGTTCTTC

J gene: TRBJ1-5
D gene: NA
V gene: TRBV11-3
clone size: NA
CDR3 protein: CASSSKPQHF
CDR3 DNA: TGTGCCAGCAGTTCTAAGCCCCAGCATTTT

J gene: TRBJ2-5
D gene: TRBD2
V gene: TRBV4-1
clone size: NA
CDR3 protein: CASSHGLERGYQETQYF
CDR3 DNA: TGCGCCAGCAGCCACGGACTAGAGAGAGGGTACCAAGAGACCCAGTACTTC

J gene: TRBJ1-6
D gene: NA
V gene: TRBV9
clone size: once
CDR3 protein: CASSVGPGRVHRNSPLHF
CDR3 DNA: TGTGCCAGCAGCGTAGGGCCGGGAAGAGTACATCGAAATTCACCCCTCCACTTT

J gene: TRBJ2-3
D gene: TRBD1
V gene: TRBV19
clone size: NA
CDR3 protein: CASSKTGGADTQYF
CDR3 DNA: TGTGCCAGTAGTAAGACAGGGGGCGCGGATACGCAGTATTTT

J gene: TRBJ1-2
D gene: TRBD1
V gene: TRBV18
clone size: NA
CDR3 protein: CASADDRDFGYGYTF
CDR3 DNA: TGTGCCAGCGCAGATGACAGGGATTTCGGCTATGGCTACACCTTC

J gene: TRBJ2-3
D gene: TRBD2
V gene: TRBV14
clone size: NA
CDR3 protein: CASSQNSSGGSDTQYF
CDR3 DNA: TGTGCCAGCAGCCAAAACTCTAGCGGGGGCTCAGATACGCAGTATTTT

J gene: TRBJ2-7
D gene: NA
V gene: TRBV5-4
clone size: NA
CDR3 protein: CASSGGYEQYF
CDR3 DNA: TGTGCCAGCAGCGGGGGGTACGAGCAGTACTTC

J gene: TRBJ1-6
D gene: NA
V gene: TRBV28
clone size: NA
CDR3 protein: CASSRYPTDRPNSPLHF
CDR3 DNA: TGTGCCAGCAGCCGATACCCGACCGACAGGCCAAATTCACCCCTCCACTTT

J gene: TRBJ1-3
D gene: NA
V gene: TRBV11-2
clone size: NA
CDR3 protein: CASSGTTNLDSGNTIYF
CDR3 DNA: TGTGCCAGCAGCGGGACAACCAACCTGGATTCCGGAAACACCATATATTTT

J gene: TRBJ2-7
D gene: TRBD1
V gene: TRBV18
clone size: NA
CDR3 protein: CASSPVQGTYEQYF
CDR3 DNA: TGTGCCAGCTCACCAGTACAGGGGACCTACGAGCAGTACTTC

J gene: TRBJ1-3
D gene: TRBD1
V gene: TRBV28
clone size: NA
CDR3 protein: CASSPVGQGLSSGNTIYF
CDR3 DNA: TGTGCCAGCAGCCCCGTAGGACAGGGGTTAAGCTCTGGAAACACCATATATTTT

J gene: TRBJ2-7
D gene: NA
V gene: TRBV5-6
clone size: NA
CDR3 protein: CASSFRGSSYEQYF
CDR3 DNA: TGTGCCAGCAGCTTTCGTGGGAGCTCCTACGAGCAGTACTTC

J gene: TRBJ2-3
D gene: NA
V gene: TRBV14
clone size: NA
CDR3 protein: CASSHHTGTDTQYF
CDR3 DNA: TGTGCCAGCAGCCATCATACGGGCACAGATACGCAGTATTTT

J gene: TRBJ1-1
D gene: TRBD1
V gene: TRBV6-4
clone size: NA
CDR3 protein: CASSSTGGDTEAFF
CDR3 DNA: TGTGCCAGCAGCTCAACAGGGGGGGATACTGAAGCTTTCTTT

J gene: TRBJ1-5
D gene: TRBD1
V gene: TRBV30
clone size: NA
CDR3 protein: CAWSVPGTGGRPQHF
CDR3 DNA: TGTGCCTGGAGTGTTCCTGGGACAGGGGGCAGGCCCCAGCATTTT

J gene: TRBJ1-6
D gene: TRBD1
V gene: TRBV5-4
clone size: NA
CDR3 protein: CASSVDPRDRNSPLHF
CDR3 DNA: TGTGCCAGCAGCGTCGACCCACGGGACAGGAATTCACCCCTCCACTTT

J gene: TRBJ1-6
D gene: TRBD1
V gene: TRBV6-6
clone size: NA
CDR3 protein: CASSRSDRGNNSPLHF
CDR3 DNA: TGTGCCAGCAGCCGCTCGGACAGGGGCAATAATTCCCCCCTCCACTTT

J gene: TRBJ2-7
D gene: NA
V gene: TRBV30
clone size: NA
CDR3 protein: CAWKVAVGYEQYF
CDR3 DNA: TGTGCCTGGAAGGTAGCCGTCGGCTACGAGCAGTACTTC

J gene: TRBJ1-3
D gene: NA
V gene: TRBV2
clone size: NA
CDR3 protein: CASREQGSGNTIYF
CDR3 DNA: TGTGCCAGCAGAGAGCAGGGCTCTGGAAACACCATATATTTT

J gene: TRBJ1-1
D gene: NA
V gene: TRBV6-4
clone size: NA
CDR3 protein: CASSDSNTGKNTEAFF
CDR3 DNA: TGTGCCAGCAGTGACTCGAATACAGGGAAGAACACTGAAGCTTTCTTT

J gene: TRBJ2-3
D gene: NA
V gene: TRBV6-5
clone size: NA
CDR3 protein: CASRYTDTQYF
CDR3 DNA: TGTGCCAGCAGGTATACAGATACGCAGTATTTT

J gene: TRBJ2-7
D gene: NA
V gene: TRBV6-6
clone size: NA
CDR3 protein: CASSSLQAHEQYF
CDR3 DNA: TGTGCCAGCAGCTCTCTTCAGGCCCACGAGCAGTACTTC

J gene: TRBJ2-1
D gene: TRBD1
V gene: TRBV27
clone size: NA
CDR3 protein: CASSPQPGQVSGSTYNEQFF
CDR3 DNA: TGTGCCAGCAGTCCCCAACCGGGACAGGTTTCGGGTTCAACCTACAATGAGCAGTTCTTC

J gene: TRBJ2-1
D gene: TRBD1
V gene: TRBV19
clone size: once
CDR3 protein: CASRETGGSYNEQFF
CDR3 DNA: TGTGCCAGTAGGGAGACAGGGGGCTCCTACAATGAGCAGTTCTTC

J gene: TRBJ2-7
D gene: TRBD2
V gene: TRBV4-1
clone size: NA
CDR3 protein: CASSQGEGREQYF
CDR3 DNA: TGCGCCAGCAGCCAAGGGGAGGGCCGGGAGCAGTACTTC

J gene: TRBJ1-2
D gene: NA
V gene: TRBV9
clone size: once
CDR3 protein: CASSVGAGNYGYTF
CDR3 DNA: TGTGCCAGCAGCGTAGGTGCGGGGAACTATGGCTACACCTTC

J gene: TRBJ2-6
D gene: TRBD1
V gene: TRBV7-2
clone size: once
CDR3 protein: CASSAPGQAFSGANVLTF
CDR3 DNA: TGTGCCAGCAGCGCCCCGGGACAGGCCTTCTCTGGGGCCAACGTCCTGACTTTC

J gene: TRBJ2-7
D gene: TRBD2
V gene: TRBV5-1
clone size: NA
CDR3 protein: CASSPSGTSGYEQYF
CDR3 DNA: TGCGCCAGCAGCCCGAGCGGGACTAGCGGGTACGAGCAGTACTTC

J gene: TRBJ2-7
D gene: NA
V gene: TRBV7-2
clone size: NA
CDR3 protein: CASSLERGTNYEQYF
CDR3 DNA: TGTGCCAGCAGCTTAGAACGGGGGACGAACTACGAGCAGTACTTC

J gene: TRBJ2-1
D gene: NA
V gene: TRBV6-5
clone size: NA
CDR3 protein: CASSYSQGTTYNEQFF
CDR3 DNA: TGTGCCAGCAGTTACTCCCAGGGGACAACCTACAATGAGCAGTTCTTC

J gene: TRBJ1-5
D gene: NA
V gene: TRBV18
clone size: NA
CDR3 protein: CASSPRQAIEREPQHF
CDR3 DNA: TGTGCCAGCTCACCACGGCAGGCCATCGAGAGGGAACCCCAGCATTTT

J gene: TRBJ1-6
D gene: NA
V gene: TRBV6-1
clone size: NA
CDR3 protein: CASSEWASYNSPLHF
CDR3 DNA: TGTGCCAGCAGTGAATGGGCAAGCTATAATTCCCCCCTCCACTTT

J gene: TRBJ2-3
D gene: NA
V gene: TRBV5-6
clone size: NA
CDR3 protein: CASSLRLAGADTQYF
CDR3 DNA: TGTGCCAGCAGCTTGAGGCTGGCAGGGGCAGATACGCAGTATTTT

J gene: TRBJ2-7
D gene: TRBD1
V gene: TRBV19
clone size: NA
CDR3 protein: CASSNRQGAMSYEQYF
CDR3 DNA: TGTGCCAGCAGCAATCGACAGGGCGCGATGTCCTACGAGCAGTACTTC

J gene: TRBJ1-6
D gene: NA
V gene: TRBV4-1
clone size: NA
CDR3 protein: CASSQDSGRSSSYNSPLHF
CDR3 DNA: TGCGCCAGCAGCCAAGATAGTGGCAGGTCGAGCTCCTATAATTCACCCCTCCACTTT

J gene: TRBJ2-7
D gene: NA
V gene: TRBV11-2
clone size: NA
CDR3 protein: CASSLSHEQGKKQYF
CDR3 DNA: TGTGCCAGCAGCCTGTCCCATGAACAGGGTAAGAAGCAGTACTTC

J gene: TRBJ1-2
D gene: TRBD1
V gene: TRBV11-2
clone size: once
CDR3 protein: CASSLQDWDRGKNGYTF
CDR3 DNA: TGTGCCAGCAGCTTACAGGATTGGGACAGGGGAAAGAATGGCTACACCTTC

J gene: TRBJ2-1
D gene: TRBD2
V gene: TRBV4-1
clone size: NA
CDR3 protein: CASSQESSAGAYNEQFF
CDR3 DNA: TGCGCCAGCAGCCAAGAAAGTTCAGCGGGAGCTTACAATGAGCAGTTCTTC